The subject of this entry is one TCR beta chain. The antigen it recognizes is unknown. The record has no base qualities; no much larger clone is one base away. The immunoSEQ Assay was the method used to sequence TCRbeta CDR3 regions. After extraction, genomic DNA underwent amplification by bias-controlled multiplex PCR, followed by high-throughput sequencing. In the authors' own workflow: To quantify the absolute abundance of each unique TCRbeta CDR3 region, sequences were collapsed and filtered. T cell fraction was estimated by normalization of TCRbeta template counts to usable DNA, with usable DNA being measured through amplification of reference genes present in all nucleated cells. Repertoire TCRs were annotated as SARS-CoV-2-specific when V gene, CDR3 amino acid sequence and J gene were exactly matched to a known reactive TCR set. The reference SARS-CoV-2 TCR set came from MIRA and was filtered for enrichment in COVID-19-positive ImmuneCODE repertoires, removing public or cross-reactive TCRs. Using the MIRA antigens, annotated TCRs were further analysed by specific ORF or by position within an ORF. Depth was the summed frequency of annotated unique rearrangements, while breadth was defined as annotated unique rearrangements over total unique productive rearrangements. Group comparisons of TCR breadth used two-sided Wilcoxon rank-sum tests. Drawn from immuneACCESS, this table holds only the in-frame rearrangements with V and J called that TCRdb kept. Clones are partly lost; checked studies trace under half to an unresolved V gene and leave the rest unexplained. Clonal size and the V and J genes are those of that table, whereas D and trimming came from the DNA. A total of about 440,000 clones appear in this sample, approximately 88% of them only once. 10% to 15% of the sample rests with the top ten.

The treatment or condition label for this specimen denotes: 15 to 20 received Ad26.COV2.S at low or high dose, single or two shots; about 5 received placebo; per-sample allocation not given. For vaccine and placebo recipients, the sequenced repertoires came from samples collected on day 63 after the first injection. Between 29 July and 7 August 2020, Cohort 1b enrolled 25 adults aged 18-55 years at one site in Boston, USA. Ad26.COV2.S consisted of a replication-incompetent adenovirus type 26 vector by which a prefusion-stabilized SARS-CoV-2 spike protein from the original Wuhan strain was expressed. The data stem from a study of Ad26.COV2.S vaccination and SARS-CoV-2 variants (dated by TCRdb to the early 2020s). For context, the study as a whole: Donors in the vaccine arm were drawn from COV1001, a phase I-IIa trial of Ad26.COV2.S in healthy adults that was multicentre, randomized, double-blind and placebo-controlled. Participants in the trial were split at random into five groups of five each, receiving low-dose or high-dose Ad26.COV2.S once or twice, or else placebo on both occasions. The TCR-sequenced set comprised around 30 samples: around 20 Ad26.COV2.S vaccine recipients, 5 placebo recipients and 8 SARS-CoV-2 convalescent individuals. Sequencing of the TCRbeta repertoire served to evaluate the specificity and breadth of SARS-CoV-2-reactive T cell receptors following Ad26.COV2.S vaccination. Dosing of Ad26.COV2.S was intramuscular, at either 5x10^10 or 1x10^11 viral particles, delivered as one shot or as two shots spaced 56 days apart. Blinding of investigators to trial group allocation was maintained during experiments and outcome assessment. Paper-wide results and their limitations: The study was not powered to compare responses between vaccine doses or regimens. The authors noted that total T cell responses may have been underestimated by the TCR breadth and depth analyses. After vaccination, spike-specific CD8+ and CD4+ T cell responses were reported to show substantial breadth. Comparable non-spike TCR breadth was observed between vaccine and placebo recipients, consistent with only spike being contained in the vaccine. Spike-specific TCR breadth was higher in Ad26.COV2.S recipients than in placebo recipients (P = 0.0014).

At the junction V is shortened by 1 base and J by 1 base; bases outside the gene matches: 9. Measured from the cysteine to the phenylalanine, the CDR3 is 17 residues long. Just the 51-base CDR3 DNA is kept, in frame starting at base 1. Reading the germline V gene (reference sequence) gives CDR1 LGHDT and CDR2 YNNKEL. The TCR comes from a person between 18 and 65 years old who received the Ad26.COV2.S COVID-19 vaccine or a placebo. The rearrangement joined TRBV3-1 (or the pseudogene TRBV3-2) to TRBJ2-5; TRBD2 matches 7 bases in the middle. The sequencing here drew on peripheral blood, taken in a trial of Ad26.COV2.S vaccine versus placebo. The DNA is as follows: TGTGCCAGCAGCCAAGTTGCTAGCGGAGGGAGCCAAGAGACCCAGTACTTC. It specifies CASSQVASGGSQETQYF.